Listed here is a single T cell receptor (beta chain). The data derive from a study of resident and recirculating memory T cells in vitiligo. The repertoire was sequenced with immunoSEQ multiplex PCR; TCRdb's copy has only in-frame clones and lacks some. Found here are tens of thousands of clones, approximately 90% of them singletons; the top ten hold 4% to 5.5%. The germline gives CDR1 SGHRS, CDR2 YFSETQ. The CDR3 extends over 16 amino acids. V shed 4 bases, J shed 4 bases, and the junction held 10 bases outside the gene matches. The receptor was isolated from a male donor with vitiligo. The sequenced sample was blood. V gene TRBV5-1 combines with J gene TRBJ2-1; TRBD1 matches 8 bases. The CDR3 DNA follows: TGCGCCAGCAGCGGGGACAGGCGATACATTTACAATGAGCAGTTCTTC. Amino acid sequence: CASSGDRRYIYNEQFF.